This T cell receptor beta chain appears in the sequencing data of a study of cytomegalovirus exposure and HLA in healthy donors. Study outcomes and limitations: HLA alleles were associated with fewer than 20,000 TCR beta sequences in a later analysis at 0.05 false discovery rate. A list of 164 TCR beta chains associated with cytomegalovirus was given. TCR beta V- and J-gene trimming, according to a later analysis, was linked to a missense DCLRE1C variant.

This CDR3 contains 16 residues. CDR1 MNHNY and CDR2 SVGAGI come from the germline V gene (reference sequence). The junction had 4 bases not matched to a gene; V was cut back by 4 bases and J by 3 bases. As for the donors, each was a healthy bone marrow donor. Details on this clone: What it binds is unknown.

It was with 60 Vbeta and 13 Jbeta primers that the PCR ran. Using immunoSEQ multiplex PCR, the repertoire was profiled, and TCRdb retains in-frame clones only, with some absent. The sample holds around 170,000 clones, about 82% seen once. Sequences were obtained from PBMCs. The chain couples TRBV6-6 to TRBJ2-1; 12 bases match TRBD2. The TCR comes from a woman between 50 and 59 years old in good health and CMV-seropositive. The CDR3 nucleotides are TGTGCCAGCAGTTTCCGGACTAGCGGGGTCTACAATGAGCAGTTCTTC. Protein sequence: CASSFRTSGVYNEQFF.